These 13 T cell receptor beta chains share one sample of origin, sequenced in a study of technical replicates of blood from several donors. Repertoires were generated with immunoSEQ multiplex PCR, while TCRdb's copy carries only in-frame clones and drops some. Altogether more than 11,000 clones are present, about 85% being singletons, with the ten largest covering 11%. The sample was PBMCs. These receptors were collected from a human donor in good health.

This clone was seen a few times. CDR3 nucleotides: TGCGCCAGCAGCCAAGAGTCAGGAAACTATGGCTACACCTTC. Its translation: CASSQESGNYGYTF. The rearrangement uses TRBV4-1 and TRBJ1-2; D unresolved. The ends were cut back, 0 bases at V and 2 bases at J, with 7 bases in the middle. CDR3 length equals 14 residues. Germline CDR1 is MGHRA and CDR2 is YSYEKL.

This clone has only a few counts. The chain has TRBV6-1 and TRBJ1-4; D gene unclear. The V gene's germline CDR1 is MNHNS and CDR2 SASEGT. The CDR3 is made up of 15 amino acids. Trimming took 7 bases from V and 7 from J, leaving 19 bases between them. CDR3 protein: CASTRNGVDGEKLFF. CDR3 DNA sequence: TGTGCCAGCACCCGAAACGGGGTAGACGGTGAAAAACTGTTTTTT.

This clone came up once. The chain joins TRBV30 to TRBJ2-7; 7 bases are a match to TRBD1. Germline lookup yields CDR1 GTSNPN and CDR2 SVGIG (reference sequence). The CDR3 spans 14 residues. V lost 3 bases to trimming and J lost 0 bases; unmatched junction nucleotides: 5. CDR3 bases: TGTGCCTGGAGCGGACAGGCCAGCTCCTACGAGCAGTACTTC. Translating gives CAWSGQASSYEQYF. The full variable domain, with the rest looked up from reference TRBV30 and TRBJ2-7, is SQTIHQWPATLVQPVGSPLSLECTVEGTSNPNLYWYRQAAGRGLQLLFYSVGIGQISSEVPQNLSASRPQDRQFILSSKKLLLSDSGFYLCAWSGQASSYEQYFGPGTRLTVT.

This clone occurred once. The rearrangement links TRBV14 to TRBJ2-7; 14 bases align to TRBD2. CDR1 SGHDN and CDR2 FVKESK come from the germline V gene. The CDR3 length is 15 residues. The V segment lost 5 bases and the J segment 6 bases; nucleotides outside the gene matches: 6. CDR3 loop: CASSEGLAGVGEQYF. The CDR3 DNA reads TGTGCCAGCAGCGAGGGACTAGCGGGAGTAGGCGAGCAGTACTTC.

DNA for the CDR3: TGCGCCAGCAGCCTAGCGGAGGGAAATGAGCAGTTCTTC. It is translated as CASSLAEGNEQFF. The chain joins TRBV4-1 to TRBJ2-1; weak D call: TRBD2 (6 bases). Germline V lookup: CDR1 MGHRA, CDR2 YSYEKL. This CDR3 comprises 13 residues. The V end was cut by 4 bases, the J end by 7 bases, with 11 bases between.

This chain joins TRBV6-5 and TRBJ2-7; D is unclear. The ends were cut back, 8 bases at V and 2 bases at J, with 10 bases in the middle. This CDR3 is 12 amino acids long. Germline V CDR1 and CDR2: MNHEY, SVGAGI. The CDR3: CASSAGPYEQYF. CDR3 nucleotide sequence: TGTGCCAGCTCGGCAGGTCCCTACGAGCAGTACTTC.

The chain carries TRBV18 and TRBJ2-7; the match to TRBD2 covers 15 bases. V was pared by 3 bases and J by 6 bases, with 3 bases of the junction left unmatched. The germline CDR1 and CDR2 sequences are KGHSH and LQKENI. The CDR3 consists of 15 residues. The CDR3 sequence is CASSPPGLAGGEQYF. The DNA for the CDR3 is TGTGCCAGCTCACCTCCGGGACTAGCGGGGGGCGAGCAGTACTTC.

V and J are TRBV10-3 and TRBJ1-1; 7 nucleotides align to TRBD1. The CDR3 totals 15 residues. V gave up 2 bases and J gave up 5 bases; unmatched junction bases: 8. The germline V gene encodes CDR1 ENHRY and CDR2 SYGVKD. The CDR3 sequence is CAISEPTEQGTEAFF. The CDR3 DNA follows: TGTGCCATCAGTGAGCCGACCGAACAGGGGACTGAAGCTTTCTTT.

This clone was recorded only once. The V gene is TRBV6-5, the J gene TRBJ2-1, with 9 bases that match TRBD2. This CDR3 spans 16 amino acids. Germline lookup yields CDR1 MNHEY and CDR2 SVGAGI. V trimming: 0 bases; J trimming: 6 bases; junction bases outside the gene matches: 6. The DNA for the CDR3 is TGTGCCAGCAGTTACTCGAGTAGCGGGAGTGGCAATGAGCAGTTCTTC. This translates into CASSYSSSGSGNEQFF.

The chain combines TRBV12-2 with TRBJ2-1; TRBD1, the D gene given by the table, was not confirmed from the DNA. TRBV12-2 is tagged as a pseudogene. The CDR3 covers 18 residues. The CDR3 protein is CASRLELQGTLYFDEQFF. The CDR3 bases are TGTGCAAGTCGCTTAGAACTCCAGGGAACCCTTTACTTCGATGAGCAGTTCTTC.

The chain couples TRBV5-1 to TRBJ2-7; 11 nucleotides agree with TRBD2. Germline V lookup: CDR1 SGHRS, CDR2 YFSETQ. J was trimmed by 6 bases and V by 0 bases; bases with no gene match: 17. CDR3 length: 19 residues. The CDR3 DNA reads as TGCGCCAGCAGCTTGGCCCTGCTAGCGGGAGGCCCCCCCCTAGGCGAGCAGTACTTC. Protein product: CASSLALLAGGPPLGEQYF.

This sequence joins TRBV7-2 and TRBJ1-4; possibly TRBD1 for D (5 bases). V gave up 2 bases and J gave up 5 bases, with 21 bases separating them. Per the germline V gene, CDR1 is SGHTA and CDR2 is FQGNSA. The CDR3 loop spans 18 amino acids. CDR3: CASSLRTRWGGGNEKLFF. DNA of the CDR3: TGTGCCAGCAGCTTACGGACTAGGTGGGGCGGGGGAAATGAAAAACTGTTTTTT.

The rearrangement joins TRBV6-6 to TRBJ2-1; TRBD1 matches at 7 bases. CDR1 and CDR2 from the germline V gene are MNHNY and SVGAGI (reference sequence). V was clipped by 6 bases and J by 4 bases; unmatched bases: 3. This CDR3 contains 13 residues. The CDR3 DNA reads TGTGCCAGCAGCCGGGGACAGTACAATGAGCAGTTCTTC. It encodes CASSRGQYNEQFF.